The 19 T cell receptor beta chains presented below share a single source sample, sequenced in a study of CD8 T cells in Susac syndrome. The RNA input was about 0.45 to 1 ug, and it was reverse transcribed with random hexamers. TCRdb reprocessed the immunoSEQ multiplex PCR reads via MiXCR and lists one record per CDR3 protein. The profile shows 160,000 or so distinct CDR3 sequences, 85% to 95% of them singletons. Sequences were obtained from CD4+ T cells from PBMCs. The receptors stem from a human donor with Susac syndrome.

This chain uses TRBV2 with TRBJ1-1; D remains ambiguous. V gave up 7 bases and J gave up 6 bases, with 12 bases separating them. Germline CDR1 reads SNHLY; CDR2 reads FYNNEI. CDR3 size: 12 residues. For the CDR3, the DNA is TGTGCCAGCAAGGAGCGGTTCGCTGAAGCTTTCTTT. Translation gives CASKERFAEAFF.

The V and J genes are TRBV27 and TRBJ2-1; D may be TRBD1 or TRBD2 (7 bases each). This CDR3 is built from 15 residues. V was trimmed by 5 bases and J by 6 bases, leaving 17 bases between them. CDR1 and CDR2 from the germline V gene are MNHEY and SMNVEV (reference sequence). CDR3 sequence reads: CASSPPGRGGNEQFF. CDR3 nucleotide sequence: TGTGCCAGCAGTCCCCCGGGCAGGGGGGGCAATGAGCAGTTCTTC.

The chain has TRBV5-4 and TRBJ2-7, with D possibly being TRBD1 (6 bases). The CDR3 extends over 12 amino acids. Germline V lookup: CDR1 SGHNT, CDR2 YYREEE (reference sequence). V was clipped by 7 bases and J by 4 bases, with 12 bases between them. The CDR3 loop is CASGQRGYEQYF. CDR3 coding DNA: TGTGCCAGCGGACAGAGGGGTTACGAGCAGTACTTC.

This chain's CDR3 is CASSSQDWAKNIQYF. For the CDR3, the DNA is TGTGCCAGCAGTTCACAGGATTGGGCCAAAAACATTCAGTACTTC. The J gene is TRBJ2-4, the V gene TRBV27, with D tentatively TRBD1 (5 bases). V shed 4 bases and J shed 1 base, with 11 bases lying between them. The CDR3 sequence is 15 residues long. CDR1 is MNHEY, CDR2 SMNVEV, per germline (reference sequence).

The chain has TRBV6-6 and TRBJ2-7, with 9 bases matching TRBD1. CDR1 is MNHNY and CDR2 is SVGAGI in the germline V gene (reference sequence). V dropped 2 bases and J dropped 3; count of bases not matched to a gene: 2. This CDR3 contains 14 residues. The CDR3 loop reads CASSYPGQGYEQYF. The CDR3 DNA reads TGTGCCAGCAGTTACCCGGGACAGGGCTACGAGCAGTACTTC.

This clonotype appeared a single time. The chain employs TRBV2 and TRBJ2-1, with 7 bases aligning to TRBD2. The V gene's germline CDR1 is SNHLY and CDR2 FYNNEI. CDR3 length: 13 amino acids. V lost 2 bases, J lost 8 bases, and 3 bases stayed unmatched. The CDR3 DNA reads TGTGCCAGCAGTGAACTTCGGGGGGATGAGCAGTTCTTC. Translation gives CASSELRGDEQFF.

The genes are TRBV25-1 and TRBJ2-7; 12 bases map to TRBD1. This CDR3 spans 15 amino acids. J gave up 2 bases and V 7 bases, and 6 bases lay outside the gene matches. Germline CDR1 MGHDK, CDR2 SYGVNS. The CDR3 nucleotides read TGTGCCAGCACGGCCGGGACAGGGGGCCCCTACGAGCAGTACTTC. The encoded protein is CASTAGTGGPYEQYF.

J is TRBJ2-4 and V is TRBV20-1; 8 bases are shared with TRBD1. This CDR3 region has 14 residues. Germline V gene sequence: CDR1 DFQATT, CDR2 SNEGSKA (reference sequence). Germline trimming cut 5 bases from V and 1 base from J; bases unmatched to any gene: 4. DNA for the CDR3: TGCAGTGCTTCGGACAGGGCGGCCAAAAACATTCAGTACTTC. It translates to CSASDRAAKNIQYF.

This rearrangement joins TRBV20-1 to TRBJ1-1; the D is unclear. The CDR3 loop spans 13 amino acids. Trimming took off 6 bases at V and 5 bases at J, with 16 bases between the two ends. Germline assignment: CDR1 DFQATT and CDR2 SNEGSKA (reference sequence). The CDR3 region has the DNA TGCAGTGCCCATGGAGGGTTTGGGACTGAAGCTTTCTTT. Amino acids: CSAHGGFGTEAFF.

The rearrangement joins TRBV29-1 to TRBJ1-2, with a weak D call TRBD1 (6 bases). Trimming stripped 7 bases from V and 6 bases from J, with 21 bases between. The CDR3 loop spans 14 amino acids. The germline gives CDR1 SQVTM, CDR2 ANQGSEA. CDR3 nucleotides: TGCAGCGCACCCACCGGGCAGGGGACCCATGGCTACACCTTC. This gives the protein CSAPTGQGTHGYTF.

The chain carries TRBV6-5 and TRBJ1-2; 11 nucleotides line up with TRBD1. Germline CDR1 and CDR2: MNHEY and SVGAGI. The V gene end was trimmed by 0 bases and the J gene end by 2 bases; junction bases not matched to a gene: 2. This CDR3 comprises 16 residues. This chain's CDR3 is CASSYSRTGGNYGYTF. CDR3 DNA: TGTGCCAGCAGTTACTCGAGGACAGGGGGCAACTATGGCTACACCTTC.

The rearrangement uses TRBV20-1 and TRBJ2-7; D tentatively fits TRBD1 or TRBD2 (5 bases each). V lost 4 bases to trimming and J lost 0 bases, with 13 bases between them. The CDR3 consists of 14 residues. CDR1 is DFQATT and CDR2 is SNEGSKA in the germline V gene (reference sequence). As DNA, the CDR3 is TGCAGTGCTAACCGGGACGATAACTCCTACGAGCAGTACTTC. It specifies CSANRDDNSYEQYF.

V and J are TRBV6-1 and TRBJ2-6; tentatively, D is TRBD2 (6 bases). Deletions cut 7 bases from V and 0 bases from J, with 16 bases between. This CDR3 contains 17 residues. Per germline, CDR1 MNHNS and CDR2 SASEGT. The CDR3 DNA follows: TGTGCCAGCATCATCGGCGGGGATTACTCTGGGGCCAACGTCCTGACTTTC. Amino acid sequence: CASIIGGDYSGANVLTF.

This chain links TRBV20-1 with TRBJ2-5; D is unresolved. Germline assignment: CDR1 DFQATT and CDR2 SNEGSKA (reference sequence). Trimming pared 4 bases from V and 1 base from J, leaving 10 bases between. There are 13 residues in the CDR3. The CDR3 coding sequence is TGCAGTGCTATTACACCCTTCCAAGAGACCCAGTACTTC. It specifies CSAITPFQETQYF.

V is TRBV20-1 and J is TRBJ1-3; weak D call: TRBD1 (6 bases). CDR3 length equals 15 residues. The V gene lost 6 bases and the J gene lost 0 bases, with 15 bases spanning the gap. CDR1 DFQATT and CDR2 SNEGSKA come from the germline V gene (reference sequence). The CDR3 region has the DNA TGCAGTGCCACAGGGACCGCCAGCTCTGGAAACACCATATATTTT. This encodes CSATGTASSGNTIYF.

The chain uses TRBV7-2 and TRBJ2-7; 9 nucleotides align to TRBD2. The CDR3 has 15 amino acids. Germline trimming cut 3 bases from V and 2 bases from J; bases unmatched to any gene: 5. CDR1 is SGHTA and CDR2 is FQGNSA in the germline V gene. CDR3 DNA: TGTGCCAGCAGCTTGCTAGCGGGGCCCACCTACGAGCAGTACTTC. The encoded protein is CASSLLAGPTYEQYF.

This clonotype was seen a single time. This chain connects TRBV5-1 to TRBJ1-6, with a tentative D call TRBD1 (6 bases). Germline CDR1 reads SGHRS; CDR2 reads YFSETQ. Trimming stripped 1 base from V and 10 bases from J, with 12 bases between. The CDR3 extends over 14 amino acids. This chain's CDR3 is CASSLWDTESPLHF. The CDR3 coding sequence is TGCGCCAGCAGCTTGTGGGACACGGAATCACCCCTCCACTTT.

The chain has TRBV29-1 and TRBJ2-7; D is possibly TRBD1 (6 bases). Germline CDR1 reads SQVTM; CDR2 reads ANQGSEA. Trimming left V 7 bases short and J 0 bases short, with 10 bases between. This CDR3 spans 12 amino acids. The CDR3 nucleotides are TGCAGCGCTACAGGGACCTCCTACGAGCAGTACTTC. Protein product: CSATGTSYEQYF.

The chain combines TRBV9 with TRBJ2-7; 7 bases align to TRBD2. The V gene end was trimmed by 0 bases and the J gene end by 5 bases; junction bases not matched to a gene: 8. There are 15 residues in the CDR3. Per the germline V gene, CDR1 is SGDLS and CDR2 is YYNGEE. The CDR3 DNA sequence: TGTGCCAGCAGCGTAGCTGGCCTAGCGGCCCACGAGCAGTACTTC. Amino acids: CASSVAGLAAHEQYF.